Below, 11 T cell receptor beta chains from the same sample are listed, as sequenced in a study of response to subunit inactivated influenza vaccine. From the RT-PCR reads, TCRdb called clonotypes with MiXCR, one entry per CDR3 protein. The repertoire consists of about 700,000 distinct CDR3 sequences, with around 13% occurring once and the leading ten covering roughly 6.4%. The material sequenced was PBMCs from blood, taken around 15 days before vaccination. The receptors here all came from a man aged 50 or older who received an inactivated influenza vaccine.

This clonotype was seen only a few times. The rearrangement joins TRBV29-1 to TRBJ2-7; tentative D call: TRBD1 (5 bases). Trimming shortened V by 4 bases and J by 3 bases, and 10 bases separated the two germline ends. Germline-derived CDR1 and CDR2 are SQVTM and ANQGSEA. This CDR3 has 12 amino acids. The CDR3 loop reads CSVADSLYEQYF. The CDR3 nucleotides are TGCAGCGTTGCTGACAGCCTCTACGAGCAGTACTTC.

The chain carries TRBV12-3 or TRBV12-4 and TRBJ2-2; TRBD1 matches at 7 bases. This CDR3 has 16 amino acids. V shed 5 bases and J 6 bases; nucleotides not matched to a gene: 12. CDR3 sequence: CASSPFKGAPAGELFF. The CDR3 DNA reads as TGTGCCAGCAGTCCTTTTAAGGGGGCGCCAGCCGGGGAGCTGTTTTTT.

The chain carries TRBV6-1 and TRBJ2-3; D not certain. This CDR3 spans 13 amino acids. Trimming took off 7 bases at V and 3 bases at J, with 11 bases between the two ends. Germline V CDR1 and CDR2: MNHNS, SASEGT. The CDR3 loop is CASTYARTDTQYF. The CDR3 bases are TGTGCCAGCACCTACGCACGTACAGATACGCAGTATTTT.

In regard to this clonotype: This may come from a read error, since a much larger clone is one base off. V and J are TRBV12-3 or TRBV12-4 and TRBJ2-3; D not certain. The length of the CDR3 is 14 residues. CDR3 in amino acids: CTSTPATGTDTQYF. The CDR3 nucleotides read TGTACCAGCACTCCCGCGACTGGCACAGATACGCAGTATTTT.

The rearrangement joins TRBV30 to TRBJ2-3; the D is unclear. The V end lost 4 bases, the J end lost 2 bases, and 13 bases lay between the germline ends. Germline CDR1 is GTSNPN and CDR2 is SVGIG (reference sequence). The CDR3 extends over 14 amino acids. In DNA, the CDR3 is TGTGCCTGGAAGGGCAAGCAACCCACAGATACGCAGTATTTT. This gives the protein CAWKGKQPTDTQYF. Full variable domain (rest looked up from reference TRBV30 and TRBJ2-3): SQTIHQWPATLVQPVGSPLSLECTVEGTSNPNLYWYRQAAGRGLQLLFYSVGIGQISSEVPQNLSASRPQDRQFILSSKKLLLSDSGFYLCAWKGKQPTDTQYFGPGTRLTVL.

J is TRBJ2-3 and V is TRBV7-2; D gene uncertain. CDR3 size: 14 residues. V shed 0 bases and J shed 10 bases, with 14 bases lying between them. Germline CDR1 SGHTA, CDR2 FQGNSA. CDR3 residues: CASSLAGILWAQYF. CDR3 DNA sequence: TGTGCCAGCAGCTTAGCCGGTATCCTGTGGGCGCAGTATTTT.

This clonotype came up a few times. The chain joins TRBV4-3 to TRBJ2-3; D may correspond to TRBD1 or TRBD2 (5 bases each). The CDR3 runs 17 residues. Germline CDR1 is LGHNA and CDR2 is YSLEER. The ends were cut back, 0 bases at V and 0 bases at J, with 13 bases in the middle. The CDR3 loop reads CASSQEPGTYSTDTQYF. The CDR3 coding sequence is TGCGCCAGCAGCCAAGAGCCCGGGACGTACAGCACAGATACGCAGTATTTT.

CDR3 sequence reads: CASSGAGGDTDTQYF. Here the CDR3 DNA reads TGTGCCAGCTCGGGGGCAGGGGGAGACACAGATACGCAGTATTTT. V and J are TRBV28 and TRBJ2-3; weak D call: TRBD1 (7 bases). The CDR3 runs 15 residues. The germline gives CDR1 MDHEN, CDR2 SYDVKM. Trimming cost V 8 bases and J 2 bases, with 17 bases left between them.

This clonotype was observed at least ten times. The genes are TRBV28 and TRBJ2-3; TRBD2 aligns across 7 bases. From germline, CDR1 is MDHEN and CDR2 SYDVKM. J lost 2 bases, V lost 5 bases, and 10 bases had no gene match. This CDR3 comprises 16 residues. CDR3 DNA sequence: TGTGCCAGCAGTCGGCTCTTCGGGACTAACACAGATACGCAGTATTTT. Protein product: CASSRLFGTNTDTQYF.

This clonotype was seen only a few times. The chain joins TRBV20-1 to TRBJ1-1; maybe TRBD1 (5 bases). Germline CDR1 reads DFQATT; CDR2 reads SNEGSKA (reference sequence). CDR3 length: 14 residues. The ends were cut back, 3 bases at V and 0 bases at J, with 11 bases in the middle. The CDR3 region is CSASSRGLNTEAFF. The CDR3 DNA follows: TGCAGTGCTAGTTCTCGGGGGTTGAACACTGAAGCTTTCTTT.

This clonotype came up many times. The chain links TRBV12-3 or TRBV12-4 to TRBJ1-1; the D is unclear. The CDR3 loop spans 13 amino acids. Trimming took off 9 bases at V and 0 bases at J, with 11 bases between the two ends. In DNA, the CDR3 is TGTGCCAGTGGAGGGAGCATGAACACTGAAGCTTTCTTT. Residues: CASGGSMNTEAFF.